Sequencing of this T cell receptor (beta chain) was carried out in a study of glioma-infiltrating T cells after dendritic cell vaccination (dated by TCRdb to the mid-2010s). Study-wide context: The cohort included 15 or so glioblastoma patients drawn from Phase I and II dendritic cell vaccination trials, of whom 9 were newly diagnosed and 6 had recurrent disease. Patients received autologous tumor lysate-pulsed dendritic cell vaccination between the early 2000s and the early 2010s. To make the vaccine, monocyte-derived dendritic cells were cultured for about seven days with IL-4 and GM-CSF and then pulsed overnight with autologous tumor lysate. Three intradermal dendritic cell vaccine injections were administered to patients at biweekly intervals in the arm below the axilla. In glioblastoma patients vaccinated with dendritic cells, deep sequencing of TCR beta CDR3 regions served to measure the amount of tumor-infiltrating lymphocytes and to compare repertoires between tumor and blood. TCR sequencing metrics, including TIL content and tumor-blood repertoire overlap, were correlated with survival after dendritic cell vaccination.

As regards this clone: What antigen it recognizes has not been identified. No qualities accompany the bases; no much larger clone lies one base away.

According to the study, the label for this sample's time point signals: after dendritic cell vaccination, including at tumor progression/relapse. Patients were selected for having adequate residual fresh-frozen tumor tissue and more than two years of available survival data. Although molecular status otherwise differed among the glioblastoma patients, no patient had an isocitrate dehydrogenase mutation. PBMC were collected before vaccination, two weeks after the third vaccination, and at tumor progression if tumor progression occurred. The Qiagen DNeasy Blood extraction Kit was used for extraction of genomic DNA. TCRB CDR3 regions were amplified from 1.5 to 2 ug genomic DNA, or all available DNA if less, using the immunoSEQ assay. The multiplex PCR employed 60 forward primers targeting TCR V beta segments and 13 reverse primers targeting J beta segments. Synthetic control templates were spiked into each sample at limiting dilution to estimate reads per starting template. Reads of 87 bp were generated by sequencing on the Illumina HiSeq System. Regarding the original processing steps: PCR and sequencing errors were removed by a nearest neighbor algorithm that merged closely related sequences. TCR overlap was defined as the percentage of unique tumor TCR beta sequences that were also found in the peripheral blood of the same patient. This immuneACCESS table, as held by TCRdb, lists in-frame sequences with V and J called but not all clones. Of the missing ones, under half trace to an unresolved V gene in checked studies; the others have no known cause. The V and J calls and clone size come from that table; D and trimming were worked out from the DNA. Across this sample there are roughly 60,000 clones, with roughly four fifths seen only once. Jointly, the top ten make up around 16% of the sample.

Overall study outcomes, separate from this receptor: No direct relationship between TCR clonality and survival was found, suggesting that a diverse polyclonal response may matter. Higher estimated pretreatment TIL content predicted longer time to progression and overall survival after dendritic cell vaccination. The TCR overlap response model with three groups was called speculative and said to need prospective validation. The cohort was small and heterogeneous, and full blood and tumor sets were available for few patients, with initial-recurrent tumor pairs available for even fewer patients.

Trimming takes 1 base from V and 6 bases from J, and the germline ends sit 18 bases apart. The CDR3 sequence holds 16 residues, the cysteine and phenylalanine included. Just the 48-base CDR3 DNA is kept, in frame starting at base 1. From the germline V gene (reference sequence), CDR1 is LNHDA and CDR2 is SQIVND. The V and J genes are TRBV19 and TRBJ1-2; 6 matching bases give a weak D call of TRBD1. The sequence was collected from a human donor with glioblastoma. Source: blood, taken after dendritic cell vaccination. CDR3 loop: CASSIVSGGALNGYTF. The DNA sequence follows: TGTGCCAGTAGTATAGTGTCCGGGGGGGCGCTCAATGGCTACACCTTC.